This is a list of T cell receptor beta chains from one sample in a study of shared clonotypes between healthy human individuals. Sequencing was performed with immunoSEQ multiplex PCR; in TCRdb, only in-frame clones are kept and a portion is missing. This table has over a million clones, about 80% appearing once. The sequenced sample was memory CD4+ T cells sorted from blood. The receptors derive from a young man in good health. CDR3s include the opening cysteine and the closing phenylalanine or tryptophan. The order of the fields is J gene, V gene, D gene, clone size, CDR3 DNA, CDR3 protein. A D gene is named only where the DNA matches it firmly. Only some rows state a clone size, as once, few, many or a class for expanded clones.

j_gene: TRBJ2-5; v_gene: TRBV6-1; d_gene: .; abundance: .; CDR3nt: TGTGCCAGCAGTGTCGTGGGGACCCAGTACTTC; CDR3aa: CASSVVGTQYF
j_gene: TRBJ1-6; v_gene: TRBV9; d_gene: TRBD1; abundance: .; CDR3nt: TGTGCCAGCAGCGTAGGGGACAGACTTTCACCCCTCCACTTT; CDR3aa: CASSVGDRLSPLHF
j_gene: TRBJ1-2; v_gene: TRBV6-5; d_gene: .; abundance: .; CDR3nt: TGTGCCAGCAGTTACTCGGCCAGCTCCTATGGCTACACCTTC; CDR3aa: CASSYSASSYGYTF
j_gene: TRBJ1-1; v_gene: TRBV27; d_gene: .; abundance: .; CDR3nt: TGTGCCAGCTCCGCACAGGCGGTCACTGAAGCTTTCTTT; CDR3aa: CASSAQAVTEAFF
j_gene: TRBJ2-7; v_gene: TRBV27; d_gene: TRBD2; abundance: .; CDR3nt: TGTGCCAGCAGTTCGACACTAGCGGGAGCCTACGAGCAGTACTTC; CDR3aa: CASSSTLAGAYEQYF
j_gene: TRBJ2-3; v_gene: TRBV6-5; d_gene: .; abundance: .; CDR3nt: TGTGCCACTATTTCAGAGTTTACGCAGTATTTT; CDR3aa: CATISEFTQYF
j_gene: TRBJ1-4; v_gene: TRBV7-2; d_gene: .; abundance: once; CDR3nt: TGTGCCAGCACCCTAGGCAGGGCGCCCCTGGGGAAAAAACTGTTTTTT; CDR3aa: CASTLGRAPLGKKLFF
j_gene: TRBJ1-5; v_gene: TRBV19; d_gene: .; abundance: .; CDR3nt: TGTGCCAGTAGCCCTCAGGGAAGCAATCAGCCCCAGCATTTT; CDR3aa: CASSPQGSNQPQHF
j_gene: TRBJ1-3; v_gene: TRBV6-5; d_gene: .; abundance: .; CDR3nt: TGTGCCAGCAGTGCAACGACAGCCTCTGGAAACACCATATATTTT; CDR3aa: CASSATTASGNTIYF
j_gene: TRBJ1-2; v_gene: TRBV7-9; d_gene: .; abundance: .; CDR3nt: TGTGCCAGCAGCTTAGATCGGGGGGTCCATGGCTACACCTTC; CDR3aa: CASSLDRGVHGYTF
j_gene: TRBJ1-3; v_gene: TRBV11-2; d_gene: .; abundance: .; CDR3nt: TGTGCCAGTAGAAGGGCTGAGGGAAACACCATATATTTT; CDR3aa: CASRRAEGNTIYF
j_gene: TRBJ1-2; v_gene: TRBV28; d_gene: .; abundance: few; CDR3nt: TGTGCCAGCGGATATAACTATGGCTACACCTTC; CDR3aa: CASGYNYGYTF
j_gene: TRBJ2-5; v_gene: TRBV5-1; d_gene: TRBD2; abundance: .; CDR3nt: TGCGCCAGCAGCATCGGGACTAGCGCCCACCAAGAGACCCAGTACTTC; CDR3aa: CASSIGTSAHQETQYF
j_gene: TRBJ2-1; v_gene: TRBV5-8; d_gene: .; abundance: .; CDR3nt: TGTGCCAGCAGCTTGGACCTAGGGCTAGTGGACAATGAGCAGTTCTTC; CDR3aa: CASSLDLGLVDNEQFF
j_gene: TRBJ2-7; v_gene: TRBV19; d_gene: TRBD1; abundance: .; CDR3nt: TGTGCCAGTAGTACCGGGACAGGGTACATCTACGAGCAGTACTTC; CDR3aa: CASSTGTGYIYEQYF
j_gene: TRBJ2-1; v_gene: TRBV11-2; d_gene: TRBD2; abundance: .; CDR3nt: TGTGCCAGCAGCTCGGGACTAGCGGAGGTGAATGAGCAGTTCTTC; CDR3aa: CASSSGLAEVNEQFF
j_gene: TRBJ1-1; v_gene: TRBV5-1; d_gene: .; abundance: .; CDR3nt: TGCGCCAGCAGGCGAGGACGGGAGAACACTGAAGCTTTCTTT; CDR3aa: CASRRGRENTEAFF
j_gene: TRBJ2-1; v_gene: TRBV18; d_gene: .; abundance: few; CDR3nt: TGTGCCAGCTCACCAAGTCAGTCGGGTGCGGGTGGTGAGCAGTTCTTC; CDR3aa: CASSPSQSGAGGEQFF
j_gene: TRBJ1-4; v_gene: TRBV5-1; d_gene: TRBD1; abundance: once; CDR3nt: TGCGCCAGCAGCTTGGAACAGGGGAACAGGGAAAAACTGTTTTTT; CDR3aa: CASSLEQGNREKLFF
j_gene: TRBJ1-2; v_gene: TRBV2; d_gene: .; abundance: .; CDR3nt: TGTGCCAGCAATTACGCAGGGGATGGCTACACCTTC; CDR3aa: CASNYAGDGYTF
j_gene: TRBJ1-3; v_gene: TRBV29-1; d_gene: TRBD1; abundance: few; CDR3nt: TGCAGCGTGACAGGGGGAGGTGGAAACACCATATATTTT; CDR3aa: CSVTGGGGNTIYF
j_gene: TRBJ1-2; v_gene: TRBV29-1; d_gene: TRBD1; abundance: .; CDR3nt: TGCAGCGTGACAATGGGACAGGCGGTAGGCTACACCTTC; CDR3aa: CSVTMGQAVGYTF
j_gene: TRBJ1-3; v_gene: TRBV6-5; d_gene: TRBD1; abundance: .; CDR3nt: TGTGCCAGCAGTCGCACAGGGGAAGATGGAAACACCATATATTTT; CDR3aa: CASSRTGEDGNTIYF
j_gene: TRBJ2-7; v_gene: TRBV11-2; d_gene: .; abundance: many; CDR3nt: TGTGCCAGCAGCCCGTACGGGCAAGAGCAGTACTTC; CDR3aa: CASSPYGQEQYF
j_gene: TRBJ1-5; v_gene: TRBV27; d_gene: .; abundance: .; CDR3nt: TGTGCCAGCAGGAGACAGGCTAGGGGGAATCAGCCCCAGCATTTT; CDR3aa: CASRRQARGNQPQHF
j_gene: TRBJ2-7; v_gene: TRBV30; d_gene: TRBD1; abundance: .; CDR3nt: TGTGCCTGGAGTGTATTCCCCTCGGGGGACAGGAACTCCTACGAGCAGTACTTC; CDR3aa: CAWSVFPSGDRNSYEQYF
j_gene: TRBJ1-2; v_gene: TRBV5-5; d_gene: .; abundance: .; CDR3nt: TGTGCCAGCAGCCTGGACAGCTATGGCTACACCTTC; CDR3aa: CASSLDSYGYTF
j_gene: TRBJ1-2; v_gene: TRBV6-5; d_gene: TRBD1; abundance: .; CDR3nt: TGTGCCAGCACCCGTGTGGGACAGGGTTATGGCTACACCTTC; CDR3aa: CASTRVGQGYGYTF